The clone carrying this T cell receptor (beta chain) was recorded at least ten times. The data were taken from a study of T-cell memory formation after mild COVID-19. TCRdb fed the 5' RACE reads into MiXCR, producing one record per CDR3 protein. The sample carries more than 300,000 distinct CDR3 sequences, roughly 15% recorded once. There are 13 residues in the CDR3. The V end lost 3 bases, the J end lost 5 bases, and 8 bases lay between the germline ends. The sequence was obtained from a man aged 18 to 35 who had mild COVID-19 (a few samples of this study predate the infection). Cell type and time point are not known. The J gene is TRBJ1-5, the V gene TRBV12-3 or TRBV12-4; no reliable D call. Input material: PBMCs or a T cell subset sorted from them (not recorded which). The CDR3 coding sequence is TGTGCCAGCAGTTTTTCAGTTTATCAGCCCCAGCATTTT. Translation: CASSFSVYQPQHF.